This paragraph reports one T cell receptor (beta chain). The source of the sample is a study of cytomegalovirus exposure and HLA in healthy donors. Vbeta (60) and Jbeta (13) primers were used in the PCR. The assay was immunoSEQ multiplex PCR, and TCRdb's table has in-frame clones only and misses some. The data hold some 130,000 clones, with around 75% observed a single time. This sequence originates from a middle-aged man in good health and CMV-seronegative. Sequencing was carried out using PBMCs.

The CDR3 spells CASSFVVGEAFF. The CDR3 DNA follows: TGTGCCAGCAGCTTCGTCGTTGGTGAGGCTTTCTTT. This chain uses TRBV7-9 with TRBJ1-1; unclear D gene. The V gene's germline CDR1 is SEHNR and CDR2 FQNEAQ (reference sequence). The CDR3 is 12 residues long. Trimming removed 3 bases from V and 11 bases from J, with 13 bases in between.